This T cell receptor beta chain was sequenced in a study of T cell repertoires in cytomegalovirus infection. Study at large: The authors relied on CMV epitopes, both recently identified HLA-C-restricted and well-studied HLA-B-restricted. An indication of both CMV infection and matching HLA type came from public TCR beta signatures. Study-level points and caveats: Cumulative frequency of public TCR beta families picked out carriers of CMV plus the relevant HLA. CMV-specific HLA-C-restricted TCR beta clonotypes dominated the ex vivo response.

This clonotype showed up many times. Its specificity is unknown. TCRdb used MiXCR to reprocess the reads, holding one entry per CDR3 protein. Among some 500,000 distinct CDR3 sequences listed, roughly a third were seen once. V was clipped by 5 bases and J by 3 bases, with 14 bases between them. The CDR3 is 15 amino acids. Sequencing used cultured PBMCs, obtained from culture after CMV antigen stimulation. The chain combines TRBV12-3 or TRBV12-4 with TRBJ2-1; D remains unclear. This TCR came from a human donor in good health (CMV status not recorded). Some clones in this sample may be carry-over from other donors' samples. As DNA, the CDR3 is TGTGCCAGCAGTCTCACGGAAACCCGCTACAATGAGCAGTTCTTC. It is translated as CASSLTETRYNEQFF.